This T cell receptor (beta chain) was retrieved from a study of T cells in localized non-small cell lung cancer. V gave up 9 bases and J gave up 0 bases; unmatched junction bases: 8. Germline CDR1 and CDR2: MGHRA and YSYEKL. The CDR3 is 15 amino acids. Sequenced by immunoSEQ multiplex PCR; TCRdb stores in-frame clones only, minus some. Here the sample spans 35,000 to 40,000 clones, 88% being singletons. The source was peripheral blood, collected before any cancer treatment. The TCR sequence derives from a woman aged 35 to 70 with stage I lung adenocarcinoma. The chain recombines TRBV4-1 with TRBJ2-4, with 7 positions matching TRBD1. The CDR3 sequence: CASGDRDIAKNIQYF. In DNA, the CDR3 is TGCGCCAGTGGGGACAGAGACATAGCCAAAAACATTCAGTACTTC.